This T cell receptor (beta chain) was captured in a study of T cells in localized non-small cell lung cancer. Overall study findings and caveats: For the top 100 tumor clones, a median roughly 55 also appeared in adjacent lung. Highest T cell clonality was seen in uninvolved adjacent lung, surpassing that measured in tumor. A denser population of T cells in blood accompanied longer overall survival.

Assay used: immunoSEQ multiplex PCR; TCRdb lists only in-frame clones, some missing. Here the sample spans approximately 140,000 clones, 89% being singletons. A note on this clone: Its target is unknown.

Germline CDR1 and CDR2: SGDLS and YYNGEE. V was cut by 2 bases and J by 8 bases, with 13 bases left in between. CDR3 length: 13 residues. This specimen consisted of peripheral blood, obtained before any cancer treatment. V is TRBV9 and J is TRBJ1-2, with TRBD1 as a possible D gene (6 bases). This sequence originates from a female donor over 55 with stage I lung adenocarcinoma. CDR3 residues: CASSVGGAGGYTF. The CDR3 DNA reads TGTGCCAGCAGCGTGGGGGGCGCGGGCGGCTACACCTTC.